These 7 T cell receptor beta chains originate from one sample sequenced in a study of long-term antiretroviral therapy in people with HIV (dated by TCRdb to the early 2020s). The immunoSEQ hsTCRB v3.0 assay was used at survey level resolution to sequence the TRB variable region. This immuneACCESS table, as held by TCRdb, lists in-frame sequences with V and J called but not all clones. Of the missing ones, under half trace to an unresolved V gene in checked studies; the others have no known cause. The table for this sample lists over 35,000 clones; roughly 76% of them were counted only once. The ten most abundant clones make up around 5% of the sample. Sequencing was performed on unsorted PBMCs, taken 1.5 years after starting antiretroviral therapy. These receptor sequences come from a man between 18 and 35 years old with HIV.

The rearrangement joins TRBV27 to TRBJ2-7; maybe TRBD2 (5 bases). The CDR3 is made up of 17 amino acids. V was trimmed by 5 bases and J by 1 base, leaving 21 bases between them. The germline CDR1 and CDR2 sequences are MNHEY and SMNVEV (reference sequence). The CDR3 sequence is CASSPHRGQPQSYEQYF. Here the CDR3 DNA reads TGTGCCAGCAGTCCCCACCGAGGGCAGCCCCAGTCCTACGAGCAGTACTTC.

The chain combines TRBV7-2 with TRBJ2-2; TRBD2 is a possible D gene (6 bases). Per the germline V gene, CDR1 is SGHTA and CDR2 is FQGNSA. This CDR3 has 14 amino acids. Trimming left V 3 bases short and J 7 bases short, with 12 bases between. The CDR3 is CASSLGLRGGELFF. The CDR3 nucleotides read TGTGCCAGCAGCTTGGGACTGAGGGGCGGGGAGCTGTTTTTT.

The chain combines TRBV15 with TRBJ1-1; possibly TRBD1 for D (6 bases). The CDR3 runs to 15 residues. V was shortened by 5 bases and J by 1 base, with 14 bases between the two germline ends. Per the germline V gene, CDR1 is LNHNV and CDR2 is YYDKDF (reference sequence). CDR3 region: CATSATGSGNTEAFF. The CDR3 DNA sequence: TGTGCCACCAGCGCCACAGGGTCCGGGAACACTGAAGCTTTCTTT.

This clone was observed a handful of times. The chain employs TRBV28 and TRBJ1-2; 8 positions agree with TRBD1. Per the germline V gene, CDR1 is MDHEN and CDR2 is SYDVKM. With V trimmed by 3 bases and J by 2 bases, 8 bases remained unmatched. The CDR3 sequence is 16 residues long. The DNA for the CDR3 is TGTGCCAGCAGTTTGCCCTCTTCAGGGGGCAACTATGGCTACACCTTC. Amino acids: CASSLPSSGGNYGYTF.

The rearrangement uses TRBV5-1 and TRBJ2-5, with 7 bases matching TRBD2. V was pared by 7 bases and J by 5 bases, with 11 bases of the junction left unmatched. This CDR3 has 14 amino acids. The germline gives CDR1 SGHRS, CDR2 YFSETQ. The CDR3 protein is CASGEGQLLETQYF. The CDR3 region has the DNA TGCGCCAGCGGGGAGGGCCAGTTGTTGGAGACCCAGTACTTC.

The CDR3 DNA follows: TGTGCCTCCGGGACAGGGACCTACGAGCAGTACTTC. It translates to CASGTGTYEQYF. J is TRBJ2-7 and V is TRBV19; 9 nucleotides align to TRBD1. The CDR3 runs to 12 residues. Germline V CDR1 and CDR2: LNHDA, SQIVND (reference sequence). V lost 11 bases, J lost 2 bases, and 4 bases stayed unmatched.

The chain recombines TRBV7-2 with TRBJ2-7, with D perhaps TRBD2 (7 bases). There are 19 residues in the CDR3. V was pared by 3 bases and J by 0 bases, with 24 bases between. Looked up from germline, CDR1 is SGHTA and CDR2 is FQGNSA. The CDR3: CASSFRGGSSGGRSYEQYF. Here the CDR3 DNA reads TGTGCCAGCAGCTTCAGGGGAGGGTCTAGCGGAGGTCGCTCCTACGAGCAGTACTTC.